The 19 T cell receptor beta chains given below trace back to one sample, sequenced in a study of blood T cells in healthy people across ages. A sample-barcoded 5' primer and a J-beta primer mix were used in a second PCR of roughly 6 to 11 cycles. Each CDR3 protein gets one entry after TCRdb re-called the 5' RACE reads with MiXCR. Of 780,000 or so distinct CDR3 sequences listed, about 53% were seen once; the top ten hold roughly 37%. Sample: blood. The receptor source for this set is a man at least 80 years old in good health.

Regarding this clonotype: A much larger clone is a single base away; this may be a read error. The rearrangement uses TRBV5-1 and TRBJ2-3; D is unresolved. The V and J ends lost 2 bases and 4 bases respectively, with 11 bases between them. The germline CDR1 and CDR2 sequences are SGHRS and YFSETQ. The CDR3 contains 14 residues. As DNA, the CDR3 is TGCGCCAGCAGCTTTAGCAGGAGCCCAGATACGCAGTATTTT. It yields the protein CASSFSRSPDTQYF.

There are a few counts of this clonotype. The chain couples TRBV20-1 to TRBJ1-6, with D perhaps TRBD1 (5 bases). V lost 4 bases and J lost 6, with 19 bases in between. CDR3 length equals 16 residues. Germline CDR1 and CDR2: DFQATT and SNEGSKA (reference sequence). The CDR3 sequence is CSAKARPAGTNSPLHF. The CDR3 DNA reads TGCAGTGCTAAGGCGCGACCCGCGGGGACTAATTCACCCCTCCACTTT.

The sample holds a few counts of this clonotype. The chain has TRBV20-1 and TRBJ2-7; 10 bases are shared with TRBD1. The V gene's germline CDR1 is DFQATT and CDR2 SNEGSKA (reference sequence). The CDR3 is 15 amino acids. Unmatched junction bases numbered 13, after V lost 5 bases and J lost 6 bases. CDR3 amino acids: CSAARDRGIRGEQYF. The CDR3 bases are TGCAGTGCTGCACGGGACAGGGGAATTCGAGGCGAGCAGTACTTC.

The chain is built from TRBV29-1 and TRBJ2-7; 8 nucleotides align to TRBD2. CDR3 length equals 11 residues. CDR1 is SQVTM, CDR2 ANQGSEA, per germline. V shed 8 bases, J shed 2 bases, and the junction held 2 bases outside the gene matches. In DNA, the CDR3 is TGCAGCTGCGGGGGGACCTACGAGCAGTACTTC. Its protein product is CSCGGTYEQYF.

This clonotype was counted only a few times. J is TRBJ2-5 and V is TRBV20-1, with 7 positions matching TRBD1. The germline CDR1 and CDR2 sequences are DFQATT and SNEGSKA (reference sequence). There are 13 residues in the CDR3. V lost 6 bases and J lost 2; bases outside the gene matches: 6. CDR3 DNA sequence: TGCAGTGCCCGGGACAGTCCTCAAGAGACCCAGTACTTC. This translates into CSARDSPQETQYF.

V and J are TRBV10-2 and TRBJ2-3; D may be TRBD2 (6 bases). The V and J ends lost 7 bases and 5 bases respectively, with 7 bases between them. The CDR3 contains 11 residues. Germline lookup yields CDR1 WSHSY and CDR2 SAAADI. CDR3 sequence reads: CASMEGDTQYF. The CDR3 bases are TGCGCCAGCATGGAGGGAGATACGCAGTATTTT.

This clonotype was counted only a few times. V and J are TRBV12-3 or TRBV12-4 and TRBJ2-1; D is unresolved. This CDR3 spans 12 amino acids. Between the trimmed V and J ends, which lost 2 bases and 10 bases, there was a span of 9 bases. The CDR3 DNA sequence: TGTGCCAGCAGTTTAATAGACGGAGAGCAGTTCTTC. Translating gives CASSLIDGEQFF.

On this clonotype: A read error may account for a junction end that differs from germline. The genes are TRBV27 and TRBJ1-4, with 10 bases fitting TRBD1. CDR3 length: 15 residues. Germline-derived CDR1 and CDR2 are MNHEY and SMNVEV (reference sequence). CDR3 sequence: CASGLGGTGDEKLFF. The CDR3 DNA reads as TGTGCCAGCGGTTTAGGCGGGACAGGGGACGAAAAACTGTTTTTT.

A word on this clonotype: An end of the junction does not agree with germline; a read error may underlie this. CDR3 DNA: TGTGCCGGCAGGCCAGGGGGGACGGAGGGAGATACGCAGTATTTT. Residues: CAGRPGGTEGDTQYF. V is TRBV2 and J is TRBJ2-3, with D possibly TRBD1 on 7 matching bases. The CDR3 spans 15 residues. Per the germline V gene, CDR1 is SNHLY and CDR2 is FYNNEI. Looking up the rest from reference TRBV2 and TRBJ2-3 gives the full variable domain: EPEVTQTPSHQVTQMGQEVILRCVPISNHLYFYWYRQILGQKVEFLVSFYNNEISEKSEIFDDQFSVERPDGSNFTLKIRSTKLEDSAMYFCAGRPGGTEGDTQYFGPGTRLTVL.

This clonotype was counted between two and nine times. The chain employs TRBV28 and TRBJ2-3, with 14 bases that match TRBD2. The CDR3 length is 17 residues. The trim removed 6 bases at V and 14 bases at J, leaving 19 bases unmatched. From germline, CDR1 is MDHEN and CDR2 SYDVKM. The CDR3 DNA sequence: TGTGCCAGCAGCCGACTAGCGGGAGGGCCAAGGCACAGATACGCGTATTTT. As protein: CASSRLAGGPRHRYAYF.

The chain is built from TRBV4-1 and TRBJ2-7; D is possibly TRBD2 (6 bases). Germline CDR1 reads MGHRA; CDR2 reads YSYEKL. Trimming stripped 0 bases from V and 6 bases from J, with 18 bases between. The CDR3 runs to 16 residues. CDR3 in amino acids: CASSQDLGGTRSEQYF. The DNA for the CDR3 is TGCGCCAGCAGCCAAGATCTCGGCGGGACGAGGAGCGAGCAGTACTTC.

The chain couples TRBV4-1 to TRBJ2-6, with no clear D. The CDR3 consists of 20 residues. Germline CDR1 MGHRA, CDR2 YSYEKL. V was clipped by 0 bases and J by 0 bases, with 18 bases between them. CDR3 in amino acids: CASSQDSAGFTDSGANVLTF. The CDR3, as DNA: TGCGCCAGCAGCCAAGATTCGGCAGGTTTTACTGACTCTGGGGCCAACGTCCTGACTTTC.

The chain carries TRBV11-2 and TRBJ2-5, with 10 positions matching TRBD2. This CDR3 is 14 amino acids long. Germline trimming cut 3 bases from V and 11 bases from J; bases unmatched to any gene: 9. Germline V gives CDR1 SGHAT, CDR2 FQNNGV. The CDR3 sequence: CASSFSGRRDEQYF. The CDR3 region has the DNA TGTGCCAGCAGCTTTAGCGGGAGGAGGGATGAGCAGTACTTC.

The sample holds a few counts of this clonotype. The chain links TRBV28 to TRBJ2-5; D unresolved. This CDR3 has 12 residues. V was pared by 1 base and J by 3 bases, with 3 bases between. Per germline, CDR1 MDHEN and CDR2 SYDVKM. The CDR3 is CASSLLEETQYF. CDR3 nucleotide sequence: TGTGCCAGCAGTTTATTAGAAGAGACCCAGTACTTC.

The genes are TRBV4-1 and TRBJ2-7; 9 bases agree with TRBD2. Germline CDR1 is MGHRA and CDR2 is YSYEKL. This CDR3 comprises 18 residues. Trimming cost V 1 base and J 3 bases; bases outside gene matches: 13. The CDR3 reads CASSQVGVAGVPGYEQYF. CDR3 nucleotides: TGCGCCAGCAGCCAAGTGGGGGTAGCGGGAGTACCCGGCTACGAGCAGTACTTC.

V gene TRBV5-1 combines with J gene TRBJ2-7; D possibly corresponds to TRBD2 (6 bases). The ends were cut back, 0 bases at V and 6 bases at J, with 7 bases in the middle. The V gene's germline CDR1 is SGHRS and CDR2 YFSETQ. The CDR3 sequence is 12 residues long. The CDR3 is CASSLEGGEQYF. The CDR3 DNA sequence: TGCGCCAGCAGCTTGGAGGGAGGCGAGCAGTACTTC.

The chain combines TRBV24-1 with TRBJ2-1; D is possibly TRBD1 (5 bases). This CDR3 comprises 15 residues. CDR1 and CDR2 from the germline V gene are KGHDR and SFDVKD. Trimming cost V 5 bases and J 2 bases, with 12 bases left between them. The CDR3 DNA reads as TGTGCCACCAGTGGGGTAGGGGTCCCCTACAATGAGCAGTTCTTC. This encodes CATSGVGVPYNEQFF.

V and J are TRBV25-1 and TRBJ1-4, with unresolved D. The CDR3 has 15 amino acids. Deletions cut 4 bases from V and 3 bases from J, with 12 bases between. CDR1 MGHDK and CDR2 SYGVNS come from the germline V gene. The CDR3 reads CASSALRLANEKLFF. The CDR3 nucleotides are TGTGCCAGCAGTGCCCTTCGGTTGGCTAATGAAAAACTGTTTTTT.

Here the CDR3 DNA reads TGCGCCAGCAGCCACCCAGGGACACCGGGGAGCGAGCAGTACTTC. It is translated as CASSHPGTPGSEQYF. The chain joins TRBV4-1 to TRBJ2-7, with D perhaps TRBD1 (6 bases). The V gene's germline CDR1 is MGHRA and CDR2 YSYEKL. With 3 bases removed from V and 6 bases from J, the gap between germline ends came to 18 bases. This CDR3 spans 15 amino acids.